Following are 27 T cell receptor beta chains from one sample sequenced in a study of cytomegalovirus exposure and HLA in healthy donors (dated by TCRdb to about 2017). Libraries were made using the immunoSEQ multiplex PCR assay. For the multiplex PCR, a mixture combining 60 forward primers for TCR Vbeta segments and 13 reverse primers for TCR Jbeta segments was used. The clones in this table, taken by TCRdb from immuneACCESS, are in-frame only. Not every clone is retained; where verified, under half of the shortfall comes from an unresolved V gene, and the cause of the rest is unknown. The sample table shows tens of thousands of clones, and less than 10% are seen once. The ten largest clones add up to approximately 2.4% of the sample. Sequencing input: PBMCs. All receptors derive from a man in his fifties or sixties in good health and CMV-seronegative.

CDR3: CASSEEAPAGGPTDTQYF. Written as DNA, the CDR3 is TGTGCCAGCAGTGAAGAGGCCCCTGCGGGGGGGCCCACAGATACGCAGTATTTT. J is TRBJ2-3 and V is TRBV2; 9 bases are a match to TRBD2. V shed 1 base, J shed 2 bases, and the junction held 10 bases outside the gene matches. Germline CDR1 is SNHLY and CDR2 is FYNNEI. CDR3 length: 18 residues.

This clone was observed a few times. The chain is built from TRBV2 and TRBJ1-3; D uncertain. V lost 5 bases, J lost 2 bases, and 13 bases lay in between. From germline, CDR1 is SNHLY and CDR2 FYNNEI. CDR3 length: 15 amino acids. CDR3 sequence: CASSYTTGTGNTIYF. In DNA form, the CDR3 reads TGTGCCAGCAGTTACACCACGGGGACTGGAAACACCATATATTTT. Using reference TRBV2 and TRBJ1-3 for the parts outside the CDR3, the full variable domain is EPEVTQTPSHQVTQMGQEVILRCVPISNHLYFYWYRQILGQKVEFLVSFYNNEISEKSEIFDDQFSVERPDGSNFTLKIRSTKLEDSAMYFCASSYTTGTGNTIYFGEGSWLTVV.

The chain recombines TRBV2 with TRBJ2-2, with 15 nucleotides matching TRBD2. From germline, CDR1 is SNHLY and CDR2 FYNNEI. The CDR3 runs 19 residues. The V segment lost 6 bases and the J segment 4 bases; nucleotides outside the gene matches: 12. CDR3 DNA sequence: TGTGCCAGCAGACGCGGACTAGCGGGAGGGCCCCAGAGCACCGGGGAGCTGTTTTTT. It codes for CASRRGLAGGPQSTGELFF.

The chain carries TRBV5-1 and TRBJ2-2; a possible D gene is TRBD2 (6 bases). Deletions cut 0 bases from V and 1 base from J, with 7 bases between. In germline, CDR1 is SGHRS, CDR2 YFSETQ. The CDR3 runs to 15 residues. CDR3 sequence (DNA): TGCGCCAGCAGCTTGGGGGGGGTGAACACCGGGGAGCTGTTTTTT. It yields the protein CASSLGGVNTGELFF. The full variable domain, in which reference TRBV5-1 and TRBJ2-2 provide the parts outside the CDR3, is KAGVTQTPRYLIKTRGQQVTLSCSPISGHRSVSWYQQTPGQGLQFLFEYFSETQRNKGNFPGRFSGRQFSNSRSEMNVSTLELGDSALYLCASSLGGVNTGELFFGEGSRLTVL.

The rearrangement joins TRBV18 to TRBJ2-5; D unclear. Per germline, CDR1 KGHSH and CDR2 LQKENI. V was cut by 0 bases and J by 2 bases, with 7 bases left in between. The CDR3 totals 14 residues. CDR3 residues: CASSPPEPQETQYF. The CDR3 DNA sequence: TGTGCCAGCTCACCACCGGAGCCTCAAGAGACCCAGTACTTC.

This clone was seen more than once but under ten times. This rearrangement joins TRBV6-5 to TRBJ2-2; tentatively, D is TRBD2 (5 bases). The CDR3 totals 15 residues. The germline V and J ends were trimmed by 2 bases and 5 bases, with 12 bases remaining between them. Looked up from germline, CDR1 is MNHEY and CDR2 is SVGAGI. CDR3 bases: TGTGCCAGCAGTTACACCCCATCGGGGACCGGGGAGCTGTTTTTT. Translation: CASSYTPSGTGELFF.

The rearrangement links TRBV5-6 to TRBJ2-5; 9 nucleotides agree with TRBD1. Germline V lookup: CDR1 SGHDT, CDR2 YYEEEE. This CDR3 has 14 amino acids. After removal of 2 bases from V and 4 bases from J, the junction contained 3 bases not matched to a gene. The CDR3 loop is CASSLQGARETQYF. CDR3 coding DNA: TGTGCCAGCAGCTTACAGGGGGCGCGAGAGACCCAGTACTTC.

CDR3 loop: CASRGTGPLSEQYF. The CDR3 bases are TGTGCCAGCAGAGGGACAGGTCCCTTGAGCGAGCAGTACTTC. The chain links TRBV28 to TRBJ2-7; 8 bases match TRBD1. CDR3 length equals 14 residues. Germline values: CDR1 MDHEN, CDR2 SYDVKM. With 6 bases clipped from V and 6 bases from J, the junction kept 10 bases outside the gene matches. The full variable domain, completed using reference TRBV28 and TRBJ2-7, is DVKVTQSSRYLVKRTGEKVFLECVQDMDHENMFWYRQDPGLGLRLIYFSYDVKMKEKGDIPEGYSVSREKKERFSLILESASTNQTSMYLCASRGTGPLSEQYFGPGTRLTVT.

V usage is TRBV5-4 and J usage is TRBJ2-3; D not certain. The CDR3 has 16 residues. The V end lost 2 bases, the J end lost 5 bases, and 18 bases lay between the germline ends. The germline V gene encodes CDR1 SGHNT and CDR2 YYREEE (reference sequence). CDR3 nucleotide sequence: TGTGCCAGCAGCTTTCTTGGCGGAGTCCATATAGATACGCAGTATTTT. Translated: CASSFLGGVHIDTQYF.

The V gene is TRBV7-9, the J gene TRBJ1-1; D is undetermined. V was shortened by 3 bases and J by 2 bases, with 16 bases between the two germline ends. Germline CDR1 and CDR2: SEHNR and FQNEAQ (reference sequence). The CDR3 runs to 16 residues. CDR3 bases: TGTGCCAGCAGCTTTATTATTGGGGAGGGTAACACTGAAGCTTTCTTT. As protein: CASSFIIGEGNTEAFF.

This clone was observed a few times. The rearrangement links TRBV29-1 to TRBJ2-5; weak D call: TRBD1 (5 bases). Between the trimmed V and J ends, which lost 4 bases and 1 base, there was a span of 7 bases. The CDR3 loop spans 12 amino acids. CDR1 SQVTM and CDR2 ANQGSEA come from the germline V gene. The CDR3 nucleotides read TGCAGCGTTGCCCAGGGCCAAGAGACCCAGTACTTC. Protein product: CSVAQGQETQYF.

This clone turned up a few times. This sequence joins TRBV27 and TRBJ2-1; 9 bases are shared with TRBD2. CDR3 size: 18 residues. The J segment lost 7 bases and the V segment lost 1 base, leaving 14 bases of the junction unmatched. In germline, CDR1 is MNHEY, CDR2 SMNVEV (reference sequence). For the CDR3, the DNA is TGTGCCAGCAGTTTATTGGCTAGCGGGACGGGGTTTGGTAATGAGCAGTTCTTC. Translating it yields CASSLLASGTGFGNEQFF.

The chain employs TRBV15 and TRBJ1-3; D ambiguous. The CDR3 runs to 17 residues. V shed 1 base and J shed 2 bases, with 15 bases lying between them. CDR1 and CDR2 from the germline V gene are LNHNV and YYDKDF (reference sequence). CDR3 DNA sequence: TGTGCCACCAGCAGAGGGGCAGGCAGCCGCGCTGGAAACACCATATATTTT. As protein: CATSRGAGSRAGNTIYF.

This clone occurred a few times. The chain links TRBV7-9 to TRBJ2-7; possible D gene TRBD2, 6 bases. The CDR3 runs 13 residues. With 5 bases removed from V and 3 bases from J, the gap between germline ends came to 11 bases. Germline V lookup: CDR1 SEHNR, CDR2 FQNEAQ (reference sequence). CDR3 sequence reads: CASSRGTLYEQYF. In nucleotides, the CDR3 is TGTGCCAGCAGCCGAGGGACTCTCTACGAGCAGTACTTC.

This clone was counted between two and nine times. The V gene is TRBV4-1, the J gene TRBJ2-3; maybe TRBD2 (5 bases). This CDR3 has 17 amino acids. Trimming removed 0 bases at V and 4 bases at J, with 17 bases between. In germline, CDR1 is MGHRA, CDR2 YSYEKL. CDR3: CASSQDIFSLDPDTQYF. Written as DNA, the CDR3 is TGCGCCAGCAGCCAAGATATTTTCTCACTAGATCCAGATACGCAGTATTTT.

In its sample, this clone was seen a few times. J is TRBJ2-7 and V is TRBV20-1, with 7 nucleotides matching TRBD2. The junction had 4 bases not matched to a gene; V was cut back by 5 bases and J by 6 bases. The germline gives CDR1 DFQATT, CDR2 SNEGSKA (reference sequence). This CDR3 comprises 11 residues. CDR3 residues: CSAGGVSEQYF. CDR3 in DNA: TGCAGTGCTGGGGGGGTTAGCGAGCAGTACTTC.

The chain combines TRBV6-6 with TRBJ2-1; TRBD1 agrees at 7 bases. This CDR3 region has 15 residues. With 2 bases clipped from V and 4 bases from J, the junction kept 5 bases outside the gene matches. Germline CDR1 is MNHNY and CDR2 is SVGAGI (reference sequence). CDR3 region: CASSYRGHGYNEQFF. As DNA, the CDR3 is TGTGCCAGCAGTTACAGGGGGCATGGGTACAATGAGCAGTTCTTC.

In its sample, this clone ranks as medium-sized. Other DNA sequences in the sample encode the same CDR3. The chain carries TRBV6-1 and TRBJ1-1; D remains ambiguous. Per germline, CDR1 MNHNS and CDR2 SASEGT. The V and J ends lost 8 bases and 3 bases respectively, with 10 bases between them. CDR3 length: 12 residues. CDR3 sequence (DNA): TGTGCCAGCTTGGCAGACTACACTGAAGCTTTCTTT. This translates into CASLADYTEAFF.

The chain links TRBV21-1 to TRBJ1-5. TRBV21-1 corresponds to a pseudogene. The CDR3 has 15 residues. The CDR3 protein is CASTPGEDLNQPQHF. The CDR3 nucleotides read TGTGCCAGCACCCCCGGGGAGGACCTTAATCAGCCCCAGCATTTT.

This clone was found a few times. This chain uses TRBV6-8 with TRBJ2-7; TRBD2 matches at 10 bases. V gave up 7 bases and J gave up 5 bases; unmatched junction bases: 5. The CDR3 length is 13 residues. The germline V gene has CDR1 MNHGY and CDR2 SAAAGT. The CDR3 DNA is TGTGCCAGCAAGATAGCGGGAGGTGACGAGCAGTACTTC. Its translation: CASKIAGGDEQYF.

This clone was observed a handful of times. CDR3 sequence: CAWSPKGQAGEQFF. Here the CDR3 DNA reads TGTGCCTGGAGTCCAAAGGGGCAAGCGGGGGAGCAGTTCTTC. The chain is built from TRBV30 and TRBJ2-1, with 7 bases matching TRBD2. The length of the CDR3 is 14 residues. J was trimmed by 10 bases and V by 2 bases; bases with no gene match: 11. Germline V gene data show CDR1 as GTSNPN and CDR2 as SVGIG (reference sequence).

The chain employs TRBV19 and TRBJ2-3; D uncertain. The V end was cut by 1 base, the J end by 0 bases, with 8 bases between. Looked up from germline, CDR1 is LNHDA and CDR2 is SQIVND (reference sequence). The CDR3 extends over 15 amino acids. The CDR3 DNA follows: TGTGCCAGTAGTATAGGTTCAACTAGCACAGATACGCAGTATTTT. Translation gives CASSIGSTSTDTQYF.

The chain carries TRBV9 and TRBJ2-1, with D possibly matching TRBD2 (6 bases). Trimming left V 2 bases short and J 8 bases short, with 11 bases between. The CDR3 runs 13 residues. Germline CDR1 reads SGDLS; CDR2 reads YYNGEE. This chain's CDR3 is CASSVGTLDEQFF. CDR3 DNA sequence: TGTGCCAGCAGCGTTGGGACTTTGGATGAGCAGTTCTTC.

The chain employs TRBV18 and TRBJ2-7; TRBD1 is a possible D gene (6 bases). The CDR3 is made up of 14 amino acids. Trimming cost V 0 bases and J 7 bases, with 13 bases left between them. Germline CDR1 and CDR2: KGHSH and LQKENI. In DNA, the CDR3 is TGTGCCAGCTCACCACCGGGGGCCCCTGGGGAGCAGTACTTC. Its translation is CASSPPGAPGEQYF.

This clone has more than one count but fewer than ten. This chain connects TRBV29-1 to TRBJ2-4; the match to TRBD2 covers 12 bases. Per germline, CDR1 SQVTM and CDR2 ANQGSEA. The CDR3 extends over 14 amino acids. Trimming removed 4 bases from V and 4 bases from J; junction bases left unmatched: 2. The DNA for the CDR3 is TGCAGCGTTGGCACTAGCGGGGGGAAAAACATTCAGTACTTC. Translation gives CSVGTSGGKNIQYF.

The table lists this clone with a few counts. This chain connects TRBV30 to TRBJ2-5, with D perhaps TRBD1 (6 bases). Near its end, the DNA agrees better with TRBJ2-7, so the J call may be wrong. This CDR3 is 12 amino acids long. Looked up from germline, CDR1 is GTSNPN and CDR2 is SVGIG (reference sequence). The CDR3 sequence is CASQTGTYEQYF. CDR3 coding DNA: TGTGCCTCCCAGACAGGCACCTACGAGCAGTACTTC.

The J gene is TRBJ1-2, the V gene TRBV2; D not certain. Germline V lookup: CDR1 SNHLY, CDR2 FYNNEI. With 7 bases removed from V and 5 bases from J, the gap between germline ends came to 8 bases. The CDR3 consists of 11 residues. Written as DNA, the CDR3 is TGTGCCAGCACGGTTAAGTATGGCTACACCTTC. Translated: CASTVKYGYTF.